The clone carrying this T cell receptor beta chain has a single count. The ends were cut back, 1 base at V and 1 base at J, with 11 bases in the middle. This CDR3 has 15 residues. Germline CDR1 SGHDT, CDR2 YYEEEE. Study processing details: Reference gene primer amplification yielded estimated nucleated cell counts. Repertoires were generated with immunoSEQ multiplex PCR, while TCRdb's copy carries only in-frame clones and drops some. The DNA gave D and trimming, while V, J and clone size come from that table. Of some 40,000 clones listed, about 81% were seen once; the top ten hold 35% to 50%. This sample was taken from a study of blood T cell repertoires in COVID-19. In the study overall: Samples came from the United States, Italy and Spain, spanning acute and convalescent COVID-19.

The rearrangement uses TRBV5-6 and TRBJ1-1; D may be TRBD1 (6 bases). This clonotype was sampled from a human donor in a cohort sampled during active or convalescent COVID-19. The donor label of this sample is uncertain. The sample was peripheral blood. The DNA of the CDR3 is TGTGCCAGCAGCTTGATCGGGGGGGCGAACACTGAAGCTTTCTTT. Translation: CASSLIGGANTEAFF.